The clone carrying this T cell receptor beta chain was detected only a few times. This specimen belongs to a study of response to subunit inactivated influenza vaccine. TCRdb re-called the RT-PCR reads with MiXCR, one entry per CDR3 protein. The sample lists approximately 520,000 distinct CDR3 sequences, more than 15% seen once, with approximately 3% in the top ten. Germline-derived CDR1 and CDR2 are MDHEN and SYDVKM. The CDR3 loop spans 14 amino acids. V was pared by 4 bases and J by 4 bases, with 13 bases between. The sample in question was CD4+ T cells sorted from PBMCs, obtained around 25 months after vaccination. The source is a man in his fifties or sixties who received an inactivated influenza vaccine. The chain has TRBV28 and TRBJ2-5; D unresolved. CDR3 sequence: CASSSPLIRETQYF. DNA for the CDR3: TGTGCCAGCAGTTCGCCTTTAATTCGAGAGACCCAGTACTTC.